This entry is about one TCR beta chain. Antigen: not known. These data belong to a study of T cell clones after liver transplantation. The overall study: TCRbeta sequencing after a pre-transplant mixed lymphocyte reaction identified graft-donor-reactive clones, later tracked in post-transplant blood. Overall study findings and caveats: Small, mixed patient groups and varying post-transplant times limit these conclusions.

This table comes from immunoSEQ multiplex PCR, and its TCRdb copy is limited to in-frame clones, with some not included. The sample holds around 20,000 clones, approximately 89% seen once. V trimming: 4 bases; J trimming: 4 bases; junction bases outside the gene matches: 3. The CDR3 is 13 residues long. CDR1 and CDR2 (germline): MNHEY, SMNVEV (reference sequence). The receptor's source is a human donor who received a liver transplant. The source material was CD8+ T cells from blood, sampled before liver transplant. The chain uses TRBV27 and TRBJ1-2; TRBD1 matches 7 bases. The DNA for the CDR3 is TGTGCCAGCAGTTACGGGACAGCCTATGGCTACACCTTC. It is translated as CASSYGTAYGYTF.